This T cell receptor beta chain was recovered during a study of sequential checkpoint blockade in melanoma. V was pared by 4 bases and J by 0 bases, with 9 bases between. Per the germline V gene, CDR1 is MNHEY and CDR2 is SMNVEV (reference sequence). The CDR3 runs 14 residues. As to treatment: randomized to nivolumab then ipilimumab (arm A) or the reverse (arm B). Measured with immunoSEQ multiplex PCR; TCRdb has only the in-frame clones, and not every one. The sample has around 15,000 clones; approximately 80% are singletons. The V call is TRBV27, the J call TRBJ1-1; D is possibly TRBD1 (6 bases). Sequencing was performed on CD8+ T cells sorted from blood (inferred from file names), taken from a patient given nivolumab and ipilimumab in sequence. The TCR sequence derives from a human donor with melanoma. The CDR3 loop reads CASSYGQMNTEAFF. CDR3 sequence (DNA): TGTGCCAGCAGTTACGGACAGATGAACACTGAAGCTTTCTTT.